One and the same sample provided the 20 T cell receptor beta chains below, sequenced in a study of cytomegalovirus exposure and HLA in healthy donors. PCR amplification relied on 60 Vbeta primers (plus 13 Jbeta primers). Measured with immunoSEQ multiplex PCR; TCRdb has only the in-frame clones, and not every one. The sample has about 190,000 clones, under 80% seen once. The sequenced sample was PBMCs. These receptor sequences come from a young man in good health and CMV-seropositive.

The chain joins TRBV4-2 to TRBJ1-2, with no clear D. Germline CDR1 and CDR2: LGHNA and YNFKEQ. The CDR3 is 14 amino acids. Trimming removed 0 bases at V and 6 bases at J, with 11 bases between. CDR3 sequence: CASSQEEGTNGYTF. CDR3 nucleotide sequence: TGTGCCAGCAGCCAAGAAGAGGGAACGAATGGCTACACCTTC.

J is TRBJ2-2 and V is TRBV10-3; 7 bases are a match to TRBD1. The germline gives CDR1 ENHRY, CDR2 SYGVKD. The CDR3 spans 16 residues. Trimming removed 3 bases from V and 6 bases from J; junction bases left unmatched: 10. CDR3 protein: CAISDPRQGLSGELFF. The CDR3 DNA is TGTGCCATCAGTGATCCTCGACAGGGTTTATCCGGGGAGCTGTTTTTT.

The chain employs TRBV10-3 and TRBJ1-2, with 8 bases aligning to TRBD1. Trimming cost V 7 bases and J 0 bases; bases outside gene matches: 7. Germline-derived CDR1 and CDR2 are ENHRY and SYGVKD. The length of the CDR3 is 15 residues. CDR3 residues: CAITQDRETNYGYTF. The CDR3 nucleotides are TGTGCCATCACCCAGGACAGGGAAACTAACTATGGCTACACCTTC.

This clone was observed a handful of times. The rearrangement joins TRBV5-4 to TRBJ2-7; a weak D match, TRBD1 (6 bases). The CDR3 loop spans 15 amino acids. CDR1 is SGHNT and CDR2 is YYREEE in the germline V gene (reference sequence). The V end lost 3 bases, the J end lost 6 bases, and 19 bases lay between the germline ends. The CDR3 nucleotides read TGTGCCAGCAGCTGGGAAACAGGGTCCAACCGCGAGCAGTACTTC. Protein: CASSWETGSNREQYF.

V is TRBV19 and J is TRBJ1-6, with unresolved D. The germline V and J ends were trimmed by 0 bases and 9 bases, with 18 bases remaining between them. The CDR3 loop spans 17 amino acids. CDR1 and CDR2 (germline): LNHDA, SQIVND (reference sequence). The DNA of the CDR3 is TGTGCCAGTAGTATAGATGGCCCGGCAGCCGAGGGTTCACCCCTCCACTTT. Amino acid sequence: CASSIDGPAAEGSPLHF.

This clone was counted once. The genes are TRBV2 and TRBJ2-6; a possible D gene is TRBD1 (5 bases). The CDR3 loop spans 18 amino acids. CDR1 and CDR2 from the germline V gene are SNHLY and FYNNEI. Trimming cost V 4 bases and J 0 bases, with 16 bases left between them. The CDR3 sequence is CASSVAPSDSSGANVLTF. DNA of the CDR3: TGTGCCAGCAGTGTAGCCCCATCCGACAGCTCTGGGGCCAACGTCCTGACTTTC.

The chain employs TRBV19 and TRBJ1-4; no reliable D call. CDR3 length equals 16 residues. Trimming pared 5 bases from V and 3 bases from J, leaving 16 bases between. From germline, CDR1 is LNHDA and CDR2 SQIVND (reference sequence). DNA for the CDR3: TGTGCCAGTAGTTCCGCCGGGAGGGTTGCTAATGAAAAACTGTTTTTT. Residues: CASSSAGRVANEKLFF. The entire variable domain, with the rest obtained from reference TRBV19 and TRBJ1-4, is as follows: DGGITQSPKYLFRKEGQNVTLSCEQNLNHDAMYWYRQDPGQGLRLIYYSQIVNDFQKGDIAEGYSVSREKKESFPLTVTSAQKNPTAFYLCASSSAGRVANEKLFFGSGTQLSVL.

The chain couples TRBV10-3 to TRBJ1-3, with no clear D. The CDR3 spans 15 residues. V was shortened by 5 bases and J by 0 bases, with 11 bases between the two germline ends. Germline CDR1 and CDR2: ENHRY and SYGVKD. The CDR3 DNA sequence: TGTGCCATCAGTCAAGCCGAGGCCTCTGGAAACACCATATATTTT. The encoded protein is CAISQAEASGNTIYF.

The genes are TRBV28 and TRBJ1-5, with 8 nucleotides matching TRBD1. Looked up from germline, CDR1 is MDHEN and CDR2 is SYDVKM. The length of the CDR3 is 16 residues. The junction had 9 bases not matched to a gene; V was cut back by 4 bases and J by 4 bases. The DNA of the CDR3 is TGTGCCAGCAGTTCGGTAGACAGGGGCCGGAATCAGCCCCAGCATTTT. Protein: CASSSVDRGRNQPQHF. The full variable domain, rest sourced from reference TRBV28 and TRBJ1-5, is DVKVTQSSRYLVKRTGEKVFLECVQDMDHENMFWYRQDPGLGLRLIYFSYDVKMKEKGDIPEGYSVSREKKERFSLILESASTNQTSMYLCASSSVDRGRNQPQHFGDGTRLSIL.

This CDR3 is CAWSGLGTEAFF. For the CDR3, the DNA is TGTGCCTGGAGTGGGCTAGGCACTGAAGCTTTCTTT. The chain combines TRBV30 with TRBJ1-1; D is unclear. Germline V CDR1 and CDR2: GTSNPN, SVGIG (reference sequence). Deletions cut 1 base from V and 4 bases from J, with 7 bases between. The CDR3 contains 12 residues. Looking up the rest from reference TRBV30 and TRBJ1-1 gives the full variable domain: SQTIHQWPATLVQPVGSPLSLECTVEGTSNPNLYWYRQAAGRGLQLLFYSVGIGQISSEVPQNLSASRPQDRQFILSSKKLLLSDSGFYLCAWSGLGTEAFFGQGTRLTVV.

The chain couples TRBV27 to TRBJ2-7, with TRBD1 matching over 8 bases. Germline V CDR1 and CDR2: MNHEY, SMNVEV (reference sequence). The V and J ends lost 5 bases and 2 bases, in that order; junction bases with no gene match: 11. This CDR3 comprises 16 residues. The CDR3 here is CASSLATGTGPYEQYF. For the CDR3, the DNA is TGTGCCAGCAGTCTAGCTACCGGGACAGGACCCTACGAGCAGTACTTC.

The chain uses TRBV29-1 and TRBJ2-3; perhaps TRBD2 as D (6 bases). The length of the CDR3 is 15 residues. Trimming removed 2 bases from V and 5 bases from J, with 17 bases in between. Germline values: CDR1 SQVTM, CDR2 ANQGSEA. CDR3 sequence: CSVETSSVSGDTQYF. CDR3 DNA: TGCAGCGTTGAAACATCTAGCGTCTCGGGAGATACGCAGTATTTT.

The chain links TRBV29-1 to TRBJ2-7; tentatively, D is TRBD2 (6 bases). Trimming removed 4 bases at V and 2 bases at J, with 12 bases between. The germline gives CDR1 SQVTM, CDR2 ANQGSEA. The CDR3 totals 13 residues. CDR3 in DNA: TGCAGCGTTGGCCTCACGGGGGCCTACGAGCAGTACTTC. This encodes CSVGLTGAYEQYF.

This clone showed up just a few times. The chain joins TRBV30 to TRBJ2-5; 7 positions agree with TRBD1. V lost 3 bases, J lost 3 bases, and 10 bases stayed unmatched. CDR1 GTSNPN and CDR2 SVGIG come from the germline V gene (reference sequence). The CDR3 has 15 amino acids. CDR3 residues: CAWRPGQVREETQYF. The CDR3 nucleotides read TGTGCCTGGAGACCTGGACAGGTCAGGGAAGAGACCCAGTACTTC.

The chain carries TRBV6-6 and TRBJ2-7; D possibly corresponds to TRBD2 (7 bases). Germline V gene data show CDR1 as MNHNY and CDR2 as SVGAGI (reference sequence). The CDR3 consists of 13 residues. V shed 7 bases and J shed 3 bases, with 13 bases lying between them. CDR3 nucleotides: TGTGCCAGCAATAGGGGGAGGGGCTACGAGCAGTACTTC. It codes for CASNRGRGYEQYF.

The V call is TRBV7-2, the J call TRBJ1-5; perhaps TRBD1 as D (5 bases). The CDR3 contains 12 residues. The ends were cut back, 6 bases at V and 7 bases at J, with 10 bases in the middle. Germline CDR1 reads SGHTA; CDR2 reads FQGNSA. The CDR3 DNA reads TGTGCCAGCAGGACCGGGGGGCAGCCCCAGCATTTT. This sequence encodes CASRTGGQPQHF.

The genes are TRBV9 and TRBJ1-5; D remains ambiguous. The CDR3 length is 15 residues. CDR1 and CDR2 (germline): SGDLS, YYNGEE. Trimming removed 2 bases at V and 7 bases at J, with 16 bases between. The CDR3 loop is CASSVRSRAGQPQHF. CDR3 bases: TGTGCCAGCAGCGTCAGGTCTCGGGCGGGGCAGCCCCAGCATTTT.

V is TRBV2 and J is TRBJ2-5; 8 bases are a match to TRBD2. Germline CDR1 SNHLY, CDR2 FYNNEI. The CDR3 is 15 amino acids. Trimming took 8 bases from V and 5 from J; bases not matched to a gene: 13. CDR3 loop: CASGRGAGESETQYF. The CDR3 DNA follows: TGTGCCAGCGGGCGGGGAGCGGGAGAGTCGGAGACCCAGTACTTC.

The rearrangement uses TRBV5-8 and TRBJ2-1; D gene uncertain. The CDR3 spans 12 residues. The V gene's germline CDR1 is SGHTS and CDR2 YDEGEE. V gave up 1 base and J gave up 3 bases, with 2 bases separating them. The CDR3 sequence: CASSLYYNEQFF. CDR3 DNA: TGTGCCAGCAGCTTGTACTACAATGAGCAGTTCTTC. Together with reference TRBV5-8 and TRBJ2-1, the CDR3 gives the full variable domain: EAGVTQSPTHLIKTRGQQATLRCSPISGHTSVYWYQQALGLGLQFLLWYDEGEERNRGNFPPRFSGRQFPNYSSELNVNALELEDSALYLCASSLYYNEQFFGPGTRLTVL.

This clone was recorded many times. The rearrangement links TRBV18 to TRBJ1-2, with 9 bases fitting TRBD1. Germline CDR1 reads KGHSH; CDR2 reads LQKENI. V trimming: 6 bases; J trimming: 4 bases; junction bases outside the gene matches: 6. The CDR3 runs to 14 residues. The CDR3 here is CASSGQGDIYGYTF. For the CDR3, the DNA is TGTGCCAGCTCGGGACAGGGAGATATCTATGGCTACACCTTC. The whole variable domain, remainder taken from reference TRBV18 and TRBJ1-2, is NAGVMQNPRHLVRRRGQEARLRCSPMKGHSHVYWYRQLPEEGLKFMVYLQKENIIDESGMPKERFSAEFPKEGPSILRIQQVVRGDSAAYFCASSGQGDIYGYTFGSGTRLTVV.